This T cell receptor beta chain was identified during a study of beta chain features in type 1 diabetes. Broader study findings: The study notes PCR might favor shorter templates equally in patients and controls.

The sequenced template was cDNA made from the entire isolated RNA. The data were produced by immunoSEQ multiplex PCR, yet TCRdb's version contains in-frame clones alone and is incomplete. The repertoire consists of a few hundred thousand clones, with roughly 11% occurring once and the leading ten covering 0.015%. V was cut by 0 bases and J by 6 bases, with 15 bases left in between. The CDR3 is 16 residues long. Germline loops: CDR1 SGHRS, CDR2 YFSETQ. This clone was seen a few times. Its antigen remains unidentified. The origin of this receptor is a woman aged 25 to 39 in good health. Sequenced input: naive CD4+ T cells from blood. The genes are TRBV5-1 and TRBJ2-2; D is possibly TRBD2 (5 bases). DNA for the CDR3: TGCGCCAGCAGCTTGGACCGTCCGGAGAGGGCCGGGGAGCTGTTTTTT. Translated, it gives CASSLDRPERAGELFF.